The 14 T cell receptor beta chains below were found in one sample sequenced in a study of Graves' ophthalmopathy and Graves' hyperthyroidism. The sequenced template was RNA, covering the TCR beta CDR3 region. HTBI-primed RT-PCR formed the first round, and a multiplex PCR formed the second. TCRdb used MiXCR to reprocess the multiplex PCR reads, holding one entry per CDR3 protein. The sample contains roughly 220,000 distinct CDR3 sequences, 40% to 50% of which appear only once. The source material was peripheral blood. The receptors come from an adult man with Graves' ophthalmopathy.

Here the CDR3 reads CASSLFDRQGETQYF. The CDR3 DNA reads TGCGCCAGCAGCTTGTTCGACCGACAGGGGGAGACCCAGTACTTC. The rearrangement uses TRBV5-1 and TRBJ2-5; TRBD1 agrees at 8 bases. This CDR3 contains 15 residues. With V trimmed by 1 base and J by 5 bases, 7 bases remained unmatched. The V gene's germline CDR1 is SGHRS and CDR2 YFSETQ.

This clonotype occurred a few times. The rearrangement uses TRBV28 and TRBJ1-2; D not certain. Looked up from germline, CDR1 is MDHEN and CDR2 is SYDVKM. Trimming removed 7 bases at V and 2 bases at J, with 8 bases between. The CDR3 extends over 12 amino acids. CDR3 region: CASMTGNYGYTF. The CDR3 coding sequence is TGTGCCAGCATGACCGGGAACTATGGCTACACCTTC.

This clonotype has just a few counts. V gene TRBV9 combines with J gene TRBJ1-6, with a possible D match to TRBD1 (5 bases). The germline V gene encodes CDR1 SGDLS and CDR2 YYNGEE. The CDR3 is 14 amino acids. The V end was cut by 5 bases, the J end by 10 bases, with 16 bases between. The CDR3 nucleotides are TGTGCCAGCAGTACCGGGACCCGGCCCTCACCCCTCCACTTT. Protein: CASSTGTRPSPLHF.

The chain's CDR3 is CASSLEVSKPQHF. In DNA, the CDR3 is TGTGCCAGCAGCTTAGAAGTGTCGAAGCCCCAGCATTTT. The V gene is TRBV11-2, the J gene TRBJ1-5; D not certain. The CDR3 spans 13 residues. Germline CDR1 and CDR2: SGHAT and FQNNGV. Trimming cost V 0 bases and J 8 bases, with 8 bases left between them.

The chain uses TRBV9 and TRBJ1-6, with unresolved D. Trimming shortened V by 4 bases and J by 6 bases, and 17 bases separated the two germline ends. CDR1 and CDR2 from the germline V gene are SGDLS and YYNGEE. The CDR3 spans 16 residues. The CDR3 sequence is CASSSAATGTNSPLHF. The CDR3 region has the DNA TGTGCCAGCAGCTCAGCAGCCACGGGCACTAATTCACCCCTCCACTTT.

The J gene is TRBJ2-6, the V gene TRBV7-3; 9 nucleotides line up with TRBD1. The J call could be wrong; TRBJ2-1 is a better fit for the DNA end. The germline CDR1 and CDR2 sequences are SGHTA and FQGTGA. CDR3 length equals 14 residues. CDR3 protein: CASSRDRAANEQFF. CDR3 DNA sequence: TGTGCCAGCAGCAGGGACAGGGCGGCCAATGAGCAGTTCTTC.

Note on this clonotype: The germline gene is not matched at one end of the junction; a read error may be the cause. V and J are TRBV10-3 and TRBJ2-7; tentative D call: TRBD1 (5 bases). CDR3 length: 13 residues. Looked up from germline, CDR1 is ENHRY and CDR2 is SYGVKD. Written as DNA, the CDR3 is TGTGCCAGCAGTAAATCGGACAACTACGAGCAGTACTTC. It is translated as CASSKSDNYEQYF.

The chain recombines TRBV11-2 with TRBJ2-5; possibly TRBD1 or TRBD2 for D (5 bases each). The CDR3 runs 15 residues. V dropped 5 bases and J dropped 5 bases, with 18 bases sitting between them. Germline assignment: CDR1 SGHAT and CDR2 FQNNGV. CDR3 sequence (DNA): TGTGCCAGCAGCGTTAGGGATGGGGGACCTGAGACCCAGTACTTC. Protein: CASSVRDGGPETQYF.

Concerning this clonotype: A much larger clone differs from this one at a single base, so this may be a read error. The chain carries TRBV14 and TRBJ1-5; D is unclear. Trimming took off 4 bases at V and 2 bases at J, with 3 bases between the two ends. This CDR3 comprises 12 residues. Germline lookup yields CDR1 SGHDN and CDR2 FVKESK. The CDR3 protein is CASSPGNQPQHF. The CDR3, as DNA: TGTGCCAGCAGCCCGGGCAATCAGCCCCAGCATTTT. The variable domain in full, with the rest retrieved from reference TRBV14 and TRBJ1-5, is EAGVTQFPSHSVIEKGQTVTLRCDPISGHDNLYWYRRVMGKEIKFLLHFVKESKQDESGMPNNRFLAERTGGTYSTLKVQPAELEDSGVYFCASSPGNQPQHFGDGTRLSIL.

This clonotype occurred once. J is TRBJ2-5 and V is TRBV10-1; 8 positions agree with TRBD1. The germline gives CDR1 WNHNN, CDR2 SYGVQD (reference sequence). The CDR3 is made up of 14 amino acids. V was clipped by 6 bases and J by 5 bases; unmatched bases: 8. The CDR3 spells CASRTDRAWETQYF. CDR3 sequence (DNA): TGCGCCAGCAGGACGGACAGGGCATGGGAGACCCAGTACTTC.

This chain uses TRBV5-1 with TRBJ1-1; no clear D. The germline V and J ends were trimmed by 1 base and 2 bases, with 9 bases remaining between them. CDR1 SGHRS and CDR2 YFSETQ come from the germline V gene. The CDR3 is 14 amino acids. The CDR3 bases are TGCGCCAGCAGCTTGCAGGAACCAAACACTGAAGCTTTCTTT. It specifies CASSLQEPNTEAFF.

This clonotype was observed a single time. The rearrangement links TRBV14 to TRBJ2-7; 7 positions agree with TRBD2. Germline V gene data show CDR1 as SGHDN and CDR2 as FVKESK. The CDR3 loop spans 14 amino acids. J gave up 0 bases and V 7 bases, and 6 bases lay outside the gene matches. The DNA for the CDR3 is TGTGCCAGCAAGAGTGGGAGGGCCTCCTACGAGCAGTACTTC. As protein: CASKSGRASYEQYF.

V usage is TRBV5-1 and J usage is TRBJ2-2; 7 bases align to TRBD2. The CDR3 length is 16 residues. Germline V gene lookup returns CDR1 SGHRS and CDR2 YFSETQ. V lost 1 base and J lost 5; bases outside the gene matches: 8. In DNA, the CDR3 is TGCGCCAGCAGCTTGCCATCAGCGGGAACAACCGGGGAGCTGTTTTTT. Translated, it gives CASSLPSAGTTGELFF.

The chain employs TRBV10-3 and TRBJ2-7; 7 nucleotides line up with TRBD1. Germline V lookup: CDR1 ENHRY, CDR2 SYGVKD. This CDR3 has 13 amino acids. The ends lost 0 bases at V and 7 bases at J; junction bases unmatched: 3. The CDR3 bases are TGTGCCATCAGTGAGTCGACAGGGTTGGAGCAGTACTTC. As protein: CAISESTGLEQYF.